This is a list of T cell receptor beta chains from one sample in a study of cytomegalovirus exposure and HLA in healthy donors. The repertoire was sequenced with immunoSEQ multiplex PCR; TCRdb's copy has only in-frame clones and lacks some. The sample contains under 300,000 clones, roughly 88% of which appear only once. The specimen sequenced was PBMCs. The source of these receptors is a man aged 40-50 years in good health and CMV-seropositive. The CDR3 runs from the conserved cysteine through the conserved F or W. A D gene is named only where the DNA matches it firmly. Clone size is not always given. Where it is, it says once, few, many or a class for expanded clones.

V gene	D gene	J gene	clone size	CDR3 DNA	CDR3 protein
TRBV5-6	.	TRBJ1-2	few	TGTGCCAGCAGCTGGGGCCAGGAGAACTATGGCTACACCTTC	CASSWGQENYGYTF
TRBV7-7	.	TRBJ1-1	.	TGTGCTAGCAGCTTACATCCGGGCACTGAAGCTTTCTTT	CASSLHPGTEAFF
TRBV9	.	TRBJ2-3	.	TGTGCCAGCAGCGTCCATGACAGCCGCACAGATACGCAGTATTTT	CASSVHDSRTDTQYF
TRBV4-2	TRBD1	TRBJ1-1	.	TGTGCCAGCAGCCCGGACAGGGGTGGGTACACTGAAGCTTTCTTT	CASSPDRGGYTEAFF
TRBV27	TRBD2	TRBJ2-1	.	TGTGCCAGCAGTCATGGAAGTCCTAGCGGGAGGTACAATGAGCAGTTCTTC	CASSHGSPSGRYNEQFF
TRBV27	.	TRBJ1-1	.	TGTGCCAGCAGTTTGTCTGCTTCAGGTTTTATTGCTTTCTTT	CASSLSASGFIAFF
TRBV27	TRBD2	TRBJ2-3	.	TGTGCCATCTCGGACGGGACTAGCGGCACAGATACGCAGTATTTT	CAISDGTSGTDTQYF
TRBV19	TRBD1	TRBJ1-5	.	TGTGCCAGTAGTATAGTGGGGCGACAGGGCTCCAATCAGCCCCAGCATTTT	CASSIVGRQGSNQPQHF
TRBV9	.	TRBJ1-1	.	TGTGCCAGCAGCCTCAAACTAGGGACTGAAGCTTTCTTT	CASSLKLGTEAFF
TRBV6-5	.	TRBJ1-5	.	TGTGCCAGCATGAGGAGAGGATATCAGCCCCAGCATTTT	CASMRRGYQPQHF
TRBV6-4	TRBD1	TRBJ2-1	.	TGTGCCAGCAGTGCCACAGGGGGCTTACACAATGAGCAGTTCTTC	CASSATGGLHNEQFF
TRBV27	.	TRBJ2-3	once	TGTGCCAGCAGTTTACCGGGGGGCACAGATACGCAGTATTTT	CASSLPGGTDTQYF
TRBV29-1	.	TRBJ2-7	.	TGCAGCGTTGGCGTCTACGAGCAGTACTTC	CSVGVYEQYF
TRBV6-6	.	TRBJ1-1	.	TGTGCCAGCAGTGAGGAGGACAGAACTTACACTGAAGCTTTCTTT	CASSEEDRTYTEAFF
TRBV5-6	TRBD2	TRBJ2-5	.	TGTGCCAGCAGCCCCCCACAGCGGGAGGCCCGGGAGACCCAGTACTTC	CASSPPQREARETQYF
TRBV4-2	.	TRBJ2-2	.	TGTGCCAGCAGCCTAGAGGCGCAGGCTATTACCGGGGAGCTGTTTTTT	CASSLEAQAITGELFF
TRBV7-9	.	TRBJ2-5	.	TGTGCCAGCAGCTTAGGGCAGGGATATAGAGAGACCCAGTACTTC	CASSLGQGYRETQYF
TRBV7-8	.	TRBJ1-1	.	TGTGCCAGCAGCTTCAGGGTAGGGACTGAAGCTTTCTTT	CASSFRVGTEAFF
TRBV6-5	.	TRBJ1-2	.	TGTGCCAGCAGTCCATGGCAGGGGAACTATGGCTACACCTTC	CASSPWQGNYGYTF
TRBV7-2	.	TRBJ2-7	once	TGTGCCAGCAGCGGAGAGGGTCCAGCATACGAGCAGTACTTC	CASSGEGPAYEQYF
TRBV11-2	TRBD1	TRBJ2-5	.	TGTGCCAGCAGCTTAGGGTCAGGGGGCCAGGAGACCCAGTACTTC	CASSLGSGGQETQYF
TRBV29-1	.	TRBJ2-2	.	TGCAGCGTTGGGGAGGCTGTATTCACCGGGGAGCTGTTTTTT	CSVGEAVFTGELFF
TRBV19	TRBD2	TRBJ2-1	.	TGTGCCAGTAGTTCTCTAGCGGGAGGTTATAATGAGCAGTTCTTC	CASSSLAGGYNEQFF
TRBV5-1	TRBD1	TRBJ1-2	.	TGCGCCAGCAGCCTCGGACAGGTGGGGTATGGCTACACCTTC	CASSLGQVGYGYTF
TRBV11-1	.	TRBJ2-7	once	TGTGCCAGCAGCTTAGAAGCGGCAGGCAAGGCCCACGAGCAGTACTTC	CASSLEAAGKAHEQYF
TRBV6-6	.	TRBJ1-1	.	TGTGCCAGCAGTGCAATGGGGGGAGTAGGCACTGAAGCTTTCTTT	CASSAMGGVGTEAFF
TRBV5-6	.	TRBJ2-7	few	TGTGCCAGCAGCCACGGGAGTCTCGAGCAGTACTTC	CASSHGSLEQYF
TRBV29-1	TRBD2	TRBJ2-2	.	TGCAGCGTTGAACTTTGGCAGACGACTAGCGGGAGCGACACCGGGGAGCTGTTTTTT	CSVELWQTTSGSDTGELFF
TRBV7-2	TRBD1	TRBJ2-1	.	TGTGCCAGCAGCTCGATACCCGGGACAGGGGCGGTTGAGCAGTTCTTC	CASSSIPGTGAVEQFF
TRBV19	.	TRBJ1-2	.	TGTGCCAGTAGTACGGGCCAGGACACGAACTATGGCTACACCTTC	CASSTGQDTNYGYTF